This T cell receptor (beta chain) was obtained from a study of blood T cell repertoires in COVID-19. Overall study: Both acute and convalescent COVID-19 samples were obtained from the United States, Italy and Spain. From T cells, B-cell-depleted T cells, or PBMCs came the material, which was cDNA or gDNA.

Germline assignment: CDR1 SNHLY and CDR2 FYNNEI. CDR3 length: 14 amino acids. J was trimmed by 10 bases and V by 6 bases; bases with no gene match: 11. Per the original data handling: The authors estimated nucleated cell counts from reference gene primer amplification. Sequencing used immunoSEQ multiplex PCR; TCRdb keeps in-frame clones, though not all of them. That table supplies the V and J calls and clone size; D and trimming were determined from the DNA. The repertoire holds 150,000 to 190,000 clones, with around 89% as singletons. The chain links TRBV2 to TRBJ2-7, with 11 positions matching TRBD2. The sequence was obtained from a woman between 40 and 55 years old with acute or convalescent COVID-19. Sequenced: peripheral blood. The CDR3 DNA follows: TGTGCCAGCAGCCAAGCCCCGGGACTAGCGGACCAGTACTTC. Translation: CASSQAPGLADQYF. Variable domain in full (rest from reference TRBV2 and TRBJ2-7): EPEVTQTPSHQVTQMGQEVILRCVPISNHLYFYWYRQILGQKVEFLVSFYNNEISEKSEIFDDQFSVERPDGSNFTLKIRSTKLEDSAMYFCASSQAPGLADQYFGPGTRLTVT.